This T cell receptor beta chain emerged from a study of metastatic and nonmetastatic thyroid tumors. Whole-study findings and limits: It was reportedly found that TCR beta diversity was significantly higher in malignant thyroid tumors than in benign nodules, a difference seen in both blood and tumor samples.

This clone was seen just once. Its matching antigen is unknown. CDR1 and CDR2 from the germline V gene are SGDLS and YYNGEE. The CDR3 extends over 17 amino acids. V lost 1 base and J lost 6, with 19 bases in between. TCRdb used MiXCR to call clones anew from the PCR reads. The sample has fewer than 40,000 clones, less than 50% seen once; the top ten hold roughly 25%. Until they underwent thyroid surgery, no patient had received any treatment. This clonotype was obtained from a male donor with papillary thyroid cancer or a benign thyroid nodule (not recorded which). Some clones in this sample may be carry-over from other donors' samples. Input material: tumor tissue. This sequence joins TRBV9 and TRBJ2-2; D may be TRBD1 (6 bases). The CDR3: CASSVKQIGGKAGELFF. Here the CDR3 DNA reads TGTGCCAGCAGCGTAAAACAAATTGGGGGCAAGGCCGGGGAGCTGTTTTTT.